This paragraph reports one TCR beta chain. Libraries were prepared by immunoSEQ multiplex PCR; TCRdb keeps only in-frame clonotypes and omits some of them. This sample yields some 50,000 clones, of which roughly 87% are seen a single time; roughly 14% belongs to the top ten. The entry originates in a study of PD-L1 blockade in urothelial cancer. This sample's time point: pretreatment peripheral blood. V lost 6 bases to trimming and J lost 7 bases; unmatched junction nucleotides: 15. Germline V CDR1 and CDR2: KGHSH, LQKENI. This CDR3 contains 17 residues. This material consisted of PBMCs, taken around atezolizumab (anti-PD-L1) treatment. The rearrangement links TRBV18 to TRBJ1-6; 7 positions agree with TRBD1. This clonotype originated in a woman aged 60-75 years with urothelial cancer. The CDR3 spells CASSLNPAGQINSPLHF. In DNA, the CDR3 is TGTGCCAGCTCTCTCAACCCCGCGGGACAGATAAATTCACCCCTCCACTTT.